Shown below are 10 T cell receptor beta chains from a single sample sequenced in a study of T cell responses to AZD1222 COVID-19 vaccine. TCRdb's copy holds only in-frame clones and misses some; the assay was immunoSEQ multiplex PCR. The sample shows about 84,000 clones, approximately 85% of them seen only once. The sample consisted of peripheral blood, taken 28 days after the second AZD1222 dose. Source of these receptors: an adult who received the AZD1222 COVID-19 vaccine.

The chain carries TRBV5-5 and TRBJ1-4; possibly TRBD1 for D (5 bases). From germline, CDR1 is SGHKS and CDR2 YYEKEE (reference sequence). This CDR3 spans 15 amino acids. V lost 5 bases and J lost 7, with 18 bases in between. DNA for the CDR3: TGTGCCAGCAGTTCCGTTCAGGGAGGCGTTGAAAAACTGTTTTTT. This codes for CASSSVQGGVEKLFF.

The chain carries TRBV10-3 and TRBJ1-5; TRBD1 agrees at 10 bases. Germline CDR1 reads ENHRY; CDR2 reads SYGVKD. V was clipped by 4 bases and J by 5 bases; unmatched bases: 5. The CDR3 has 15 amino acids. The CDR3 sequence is CAISAVGTGDQPQHF. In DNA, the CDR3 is TGTGCCATCAGTGCTGTAGGGACAGGGGATCAGCCCCAGCATTTT.

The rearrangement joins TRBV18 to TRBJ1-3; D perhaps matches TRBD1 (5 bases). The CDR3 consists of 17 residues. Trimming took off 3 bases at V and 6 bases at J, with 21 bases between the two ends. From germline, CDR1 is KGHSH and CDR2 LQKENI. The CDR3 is CASSPITQGGGENTIYF. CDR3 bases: TGTGCCAGCTCACCGATTACCCAGGGAGGCGGTGAAAACACCATATATTTT. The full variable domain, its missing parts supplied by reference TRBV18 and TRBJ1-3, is NAGVMQNPRHLVRRRGQEARLRCSPMKGHSHVYWYRQLPEEGLKFMVYLQKENIIDESGMPKERFSAEFPKEGPSILRIQQVVRGDSAAYFCASSPITQGGGENTIYFGEGSWLTVV.

CDR3 sequence (DNA): TGTGCCAGCAGCTTAGAAACAGGGGTGACTTCACCCCTCCACTTT. Its translation is CASSLETGVTSPLHF. The J gene is TRBJ1-6, the V gene TRBV7-2, with TRBD1 matching over 7 bases. The CDR3 is 15 residues long. CDR1 and CDR2 (germline): SGHTA, FQGNSA. The trim removed 1 base at V and 9 bases at J, leaving 6 bases unmatched.

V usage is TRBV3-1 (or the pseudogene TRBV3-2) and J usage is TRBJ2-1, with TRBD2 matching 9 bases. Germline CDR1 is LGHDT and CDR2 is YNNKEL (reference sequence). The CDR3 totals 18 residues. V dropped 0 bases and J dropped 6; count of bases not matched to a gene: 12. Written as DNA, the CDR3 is TGTGCCAGCAGCCAAGATTTTGCTAGCGGGACAGCCCGCAATGAGCAGTTCTTC. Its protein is CASSQDFASGTARNEQFF.

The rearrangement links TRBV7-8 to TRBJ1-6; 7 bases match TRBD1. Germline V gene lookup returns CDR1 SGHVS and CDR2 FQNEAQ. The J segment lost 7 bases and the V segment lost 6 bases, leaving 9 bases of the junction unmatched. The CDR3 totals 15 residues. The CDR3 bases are TGTGCCAGCAGACTATATCCGGGACAGAATTCACCCCTCCACTTT. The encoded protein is CASRLYPGQNSPLHF.

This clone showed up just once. The CDR3 region is CASRWERFTGELFF. The CDR3, as DNA: TGTGCCAGCAGATGGGAGCGGTTCACCGGGGAGCTGTTTTTT. This chain uses TRBV28 with TRBJ2-2, with D maybe TRBD2 (5 bases). The ends were cut back, 6 bases at V and 4 bases at J, with 12 bases in the middle. The CDR3 is made up of 14 amino acids. Germline CDR1 and CDR2: MDHEN and SYDVKM.

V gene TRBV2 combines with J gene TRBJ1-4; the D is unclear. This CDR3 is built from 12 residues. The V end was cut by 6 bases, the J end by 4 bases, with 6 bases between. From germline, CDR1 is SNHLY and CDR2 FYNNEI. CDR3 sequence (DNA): TGTGCCAGCAGGGAGGATAATGAAAAACTGTTTTTT. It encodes CASREDNEKLFF. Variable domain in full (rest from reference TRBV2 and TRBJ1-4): EPEVTQTPSHQVTQMGQEVILRCVPISNHLYFYWYRQILGQKVEFLVSFYNNEISEKSEIFDDQFSVERPDGSNFTLKIRSTKLEDSAMYFCASREDNEKLFFGSGTQLSVL.

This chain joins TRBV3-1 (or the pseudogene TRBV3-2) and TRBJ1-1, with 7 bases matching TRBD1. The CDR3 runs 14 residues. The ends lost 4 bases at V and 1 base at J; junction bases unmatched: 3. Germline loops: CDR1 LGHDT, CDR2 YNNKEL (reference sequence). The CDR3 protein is CASSRGTANTEAFF. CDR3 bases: TGTGCCAGCAGCCGCGGGACAGCGAACACTGAAGCTTTCTTT.

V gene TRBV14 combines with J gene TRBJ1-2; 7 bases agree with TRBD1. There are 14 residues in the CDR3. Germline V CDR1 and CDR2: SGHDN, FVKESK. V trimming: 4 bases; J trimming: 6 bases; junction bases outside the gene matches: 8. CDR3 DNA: TGTGCCAGCAGCCTTAGGACAGGAGGGGATGGCTACACCTTC. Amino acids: CASSLRTGGDGYTF. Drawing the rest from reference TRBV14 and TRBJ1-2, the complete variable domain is EAGVTQFPSHSVIEKGQTVTLRCDPISGHDNLYWYRRVMGKEIKFLLHFVKESKQDESGMPNNRFLAERTGGTYSTLKVQPAELEDSGVYFCASSLRTGGDGYTFGSGTRLTVV.